Listed here is a single T cell receptor (beta chain). What it binds is not known. The PCR contained 60 Vbeta and 13 Jbeta primers. Clones were read by immunoSEQ multiplex PCR, and TCRdb kept only the in-frame ones, dropping some. The sample comprises 160,000 or so clones, roughly four fifths of which are singletons, and about 0.5% rests with the top ten. These data are taken from a study of cytomegalovirus exposure and HLA in healthy donors. General study points: In an earlier analysis, about 87% or about 30%: the productive usage of most TCR beta V segments.

CDR3 length equals 17 residues. V lost 4 bases, J lost 2 bases, and 19 bases lay in between. Germline V gives CDR1 SGHRS, CDR2 YFSETQ. While unrecorded immune exposures were likely, the donors were nominally healthy when sampled. The V call is TRBV5-1, the J call TRBJ2-1; D may be TRBD2 (6 bases). The sequence came from a woman aged 45-60 years in good health and CMV-seronegative. What was sequenced was PBMCs. CDR3 coding DNA: TGCGCCAGCAGCCTACTTTCCGGGACTCTTACCTACAATGAGCAGTTCTTC. Its translation is CASSLLSGTLTYNEQFF.